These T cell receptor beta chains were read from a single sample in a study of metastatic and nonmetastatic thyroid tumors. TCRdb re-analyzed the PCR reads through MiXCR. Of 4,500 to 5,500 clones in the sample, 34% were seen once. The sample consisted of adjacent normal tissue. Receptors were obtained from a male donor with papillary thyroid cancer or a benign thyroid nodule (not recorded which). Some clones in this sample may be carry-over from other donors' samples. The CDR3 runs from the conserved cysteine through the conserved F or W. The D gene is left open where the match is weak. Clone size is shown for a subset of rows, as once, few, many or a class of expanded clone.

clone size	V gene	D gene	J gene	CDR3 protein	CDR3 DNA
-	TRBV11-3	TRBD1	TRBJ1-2	CASSFSTGAAYGYTF	TGTGCCAGCAGCTTTTCGACAGGGGCGGCCTATGGCTACACCTTC
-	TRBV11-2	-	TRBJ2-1	CASSLGGANYNEQFF	TGTGCCAGCAGCTTAGGCGGGGCAAATTACAATGAGCAGTTCTTC
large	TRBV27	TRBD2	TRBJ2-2	CASSLFVSSSGGANTGELFF	TGTGCCAGCAGTTTATTCGTCAGTTCTAGCGGGGGAGCGAACACCGGGGAGCTGTTTTTT
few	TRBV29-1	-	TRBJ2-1	CSVEGPRGSEQFF	TGCAGCGTTGAAGGACCACGGGGGAGTGAGCAGTTCTTC
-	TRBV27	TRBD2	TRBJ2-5	CASSFGTLAGVLRSKETQYF	TGTGCCAGCAGTTTTGGAACCCTGGCGGGAGTCCTACGAAGTAAAGAGACCCAGTACTTC
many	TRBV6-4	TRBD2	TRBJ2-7	CASSEGTSGRVYNEQYF	TGTGCCAGCAGTGAGGGTACTAGCGGGAGGGTATACAACGAGCAGTACTTC
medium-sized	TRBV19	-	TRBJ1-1	CASSILSDKEAFF	TGTGCCAGTAGTATTCTCTCTGACAAGGAAGCTTTCTTT
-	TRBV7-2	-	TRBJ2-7	CASSLGGGSYEQYF	TGTGCCAGCAGCTTAGGGGGCGGTAGCTACGAGCAGTACTTC
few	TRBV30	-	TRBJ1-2	CAWSVGQGYGYTF	TGTGCCTGGAGTGTGGGGCAGGGCTATGGCTACACCTTC
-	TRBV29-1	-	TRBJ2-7	CSATASSYEQYF	TGCAGCGCGACAGCTAGCTCCTACGAGCAGTACTTC
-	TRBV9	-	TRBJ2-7	CASTVRQPTYEQYF	TGTGCCAGCACCGTAAGGCAGCCAACCTACGAGCAGTACTTC
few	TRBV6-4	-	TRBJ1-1	CASSVGPGANTEAFF	TGTGCCAGCAGTGTGGGTCCGGGGGCTAACACTGAAGCTTTCTTT
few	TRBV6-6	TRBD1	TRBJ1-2	CASSYSWTGHYGYTF	TGTGCCAGCAGTTACTCATGGACAGGGCACTATGGCTACACCTTC
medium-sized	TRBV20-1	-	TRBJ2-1	CSARGDEYNEQFF	TGCAGTGCTAGGGGGGACGAGTACAATGAGCAGTTCTTC
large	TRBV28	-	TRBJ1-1	CASTQAFRTEAFF	TGTGCCAGCACACAGGCGTTCCGCACTGAAGCTTTCTTT
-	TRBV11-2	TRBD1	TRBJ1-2	CASSLNNRGGYGYTF	TGTGCCAGCAGCTTGAATAACAGGGGTGGCTATGGCTACACCTTC
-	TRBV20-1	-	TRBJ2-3	CSAKALALKADTQYF	TGCAGTGCAAAGGCCCTAGCTTTAAAGGCAGATACGCAGTATTTT
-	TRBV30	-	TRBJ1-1	CAWRDDPNSEAFF	TGTGCCTGGAGAGACGACCCTAACTCTGAAGCTTTCTTT